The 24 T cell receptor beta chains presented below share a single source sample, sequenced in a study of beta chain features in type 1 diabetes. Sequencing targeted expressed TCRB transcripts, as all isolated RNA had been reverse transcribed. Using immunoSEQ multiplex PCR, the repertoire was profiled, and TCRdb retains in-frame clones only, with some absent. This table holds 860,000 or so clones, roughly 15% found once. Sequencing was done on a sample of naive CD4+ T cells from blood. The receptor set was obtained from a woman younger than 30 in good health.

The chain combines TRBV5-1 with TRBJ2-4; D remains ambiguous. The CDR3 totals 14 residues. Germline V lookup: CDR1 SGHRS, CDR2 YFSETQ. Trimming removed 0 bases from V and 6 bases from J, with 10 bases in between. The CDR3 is CASSLDSSLNIQYF. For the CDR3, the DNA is TGCGCCAGCAGCTTGGATAGTAGCTTAAACATTCAGTACTTC.

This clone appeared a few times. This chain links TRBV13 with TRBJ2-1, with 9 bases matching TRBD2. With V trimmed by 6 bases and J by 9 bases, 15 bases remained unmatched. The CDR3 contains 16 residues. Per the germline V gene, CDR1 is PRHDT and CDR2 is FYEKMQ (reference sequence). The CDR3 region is CASSSRGGRATGEQFF. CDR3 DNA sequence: TGTGCCAGCAGTTCTCGGGGCGGGAGGGCCACCGGTGAGCAGTTCTTC.

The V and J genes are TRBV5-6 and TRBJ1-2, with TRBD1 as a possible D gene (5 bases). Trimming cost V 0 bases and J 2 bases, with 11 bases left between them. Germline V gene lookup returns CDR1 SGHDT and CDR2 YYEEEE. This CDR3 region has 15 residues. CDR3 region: CASSLAQGVNYGYTF. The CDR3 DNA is TGTGCCAGCAGCTTGGCGCAGGGTGTCAACTATGGCTACACCTTC.

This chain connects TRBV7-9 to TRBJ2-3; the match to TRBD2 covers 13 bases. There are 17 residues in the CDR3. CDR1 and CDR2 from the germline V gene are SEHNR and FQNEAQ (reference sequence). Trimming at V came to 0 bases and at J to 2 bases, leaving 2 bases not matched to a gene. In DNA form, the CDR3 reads TGTGCCAGCAGCTTAGCCGGGACTAGCGGGAACACAGATACGCAGTATTTT. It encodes CASSLAGTSGNTDTQYF.

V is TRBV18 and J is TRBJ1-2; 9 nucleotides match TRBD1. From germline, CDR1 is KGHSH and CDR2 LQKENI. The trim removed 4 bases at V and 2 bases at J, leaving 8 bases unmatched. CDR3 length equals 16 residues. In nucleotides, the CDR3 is TGTGCCAGCTCACTCAACCGGGACAGGGCCAACTATGGCTACACCTTC. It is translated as CASSLNRDRANYGYTF.

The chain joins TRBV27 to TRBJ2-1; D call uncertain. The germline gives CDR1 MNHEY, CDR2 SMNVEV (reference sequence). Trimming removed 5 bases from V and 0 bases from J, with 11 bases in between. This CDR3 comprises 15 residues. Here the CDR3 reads CASSPKTRSYNEQFF. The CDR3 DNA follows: TGTGCCAGCAGTCCCAAGACACGCTCCTACAATGAGCAGTTCTTC.

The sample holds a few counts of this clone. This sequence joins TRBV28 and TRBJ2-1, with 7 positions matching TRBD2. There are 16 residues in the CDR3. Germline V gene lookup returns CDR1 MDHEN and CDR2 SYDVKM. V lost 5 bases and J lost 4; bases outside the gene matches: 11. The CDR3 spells CASSPLGGPSYNEQFF. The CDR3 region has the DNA TGTGCCAGCAGTCCTCTGGGAGGGCCCTCATACAATGAGCAGTTCTTC.

In DNA, the CDR3 is TGTGCCAGCAGCCCCAGGGTGGGTTGGGTGGATACGCAGTATTTT. This translates into CASSPRVGWVDTQYF. This chain joins TRBV7-2 and TRBJ2-3; possibly TRBD1 for D (5 bases). Germline V CDR1 and CDR2: SGHTA, FQGNSA. V was cut by 5 bases and J by 6 bases, with 18 bases left in between. The CDR3 has 15 residues.

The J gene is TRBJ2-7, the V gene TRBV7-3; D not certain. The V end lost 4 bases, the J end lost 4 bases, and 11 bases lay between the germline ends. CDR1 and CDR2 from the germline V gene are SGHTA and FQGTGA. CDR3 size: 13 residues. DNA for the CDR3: TGTGCCAGCAGCTGGGGTCCGGATTACGAGCAGTACTTC. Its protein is CASSWGPDYEQYF.

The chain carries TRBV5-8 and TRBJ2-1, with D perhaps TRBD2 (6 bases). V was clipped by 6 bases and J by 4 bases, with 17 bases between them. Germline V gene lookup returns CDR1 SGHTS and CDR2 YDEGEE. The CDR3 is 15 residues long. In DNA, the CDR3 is TGTGCCAGCAAACTGGACCGGGGGACTTACAATGAGCAGTTCTTC. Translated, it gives CASKLDRGTYNEQFF.

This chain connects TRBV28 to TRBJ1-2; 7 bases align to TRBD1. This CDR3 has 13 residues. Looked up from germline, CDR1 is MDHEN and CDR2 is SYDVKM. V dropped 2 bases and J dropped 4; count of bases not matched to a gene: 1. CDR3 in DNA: TGTGCCAGCAGTTTAGGGACAGCCTATGGCTACACCTTC. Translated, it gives CASSLGTAYGYTF.

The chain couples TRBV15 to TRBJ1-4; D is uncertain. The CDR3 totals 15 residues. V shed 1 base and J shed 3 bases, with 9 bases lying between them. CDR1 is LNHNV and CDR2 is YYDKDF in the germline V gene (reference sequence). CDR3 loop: CATSRVLKSNEKLFF. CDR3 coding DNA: TGTGCCACCAGCAGAGTCCTCAAATCTAATGAAAAACTGTTTTTT. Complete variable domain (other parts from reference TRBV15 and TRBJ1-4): DAMVIQNPRYQVTQFGKPVTLSCSQTLNHNVMYWYQQKSSQAPKLLFHYYDKDFNNEADTPDNFQSRRPNTSFCFLDIRSPGLGDTAMYLCATSRVLKSNEKLFFGSGTQLSVL.

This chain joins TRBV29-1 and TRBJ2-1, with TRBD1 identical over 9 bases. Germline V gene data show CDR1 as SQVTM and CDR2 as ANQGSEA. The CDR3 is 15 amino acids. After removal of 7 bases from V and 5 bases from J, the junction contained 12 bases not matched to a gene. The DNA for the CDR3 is TGCAGCGCCAACAGGGGGCTAGCGGTTAACAATGAGCAGTTCTTC. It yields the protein CSANRGLAVNNEQFF.

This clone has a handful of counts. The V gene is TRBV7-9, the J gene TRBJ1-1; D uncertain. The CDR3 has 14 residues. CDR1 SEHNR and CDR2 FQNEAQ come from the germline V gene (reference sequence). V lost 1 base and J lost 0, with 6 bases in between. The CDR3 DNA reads TGTGCCAGCAGCTTAGACCTGATGAACACTGAAGCTTTCTTT. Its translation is CASSLDLMNTEAFF.

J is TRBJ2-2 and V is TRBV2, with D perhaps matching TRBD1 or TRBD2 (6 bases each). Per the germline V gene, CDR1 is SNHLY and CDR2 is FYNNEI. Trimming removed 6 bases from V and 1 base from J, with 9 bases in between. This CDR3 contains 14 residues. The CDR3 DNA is TGTGCCAGCAGGAGGGGGGTGAACACCGGGGAGCTGTTTTTT. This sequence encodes CASRRGVNTGELFF.

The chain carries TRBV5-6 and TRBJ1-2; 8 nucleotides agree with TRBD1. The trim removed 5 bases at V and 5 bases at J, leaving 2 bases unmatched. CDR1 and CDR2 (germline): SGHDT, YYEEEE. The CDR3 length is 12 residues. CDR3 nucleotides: TGTGCCAGCAGTAGGACAGGGTATGGCTACACCTTC. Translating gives CASSRTGYGYTF. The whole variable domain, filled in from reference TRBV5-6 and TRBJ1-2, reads DAGVTQSPTHLIKTRGQQVTLRCSPKSGHDTVSWYQQALGQGPQFIFQYYEEEERQRGNFPDRFSGHQFPNYSSELNVNALLLGDSALYLCASSRTGYGYTFGSGTRLTVV.

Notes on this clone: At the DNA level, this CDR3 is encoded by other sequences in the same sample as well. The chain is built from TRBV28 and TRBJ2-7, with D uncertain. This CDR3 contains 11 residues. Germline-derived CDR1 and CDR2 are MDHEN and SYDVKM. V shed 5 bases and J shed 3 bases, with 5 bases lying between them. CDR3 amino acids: CASSLYYEQYF. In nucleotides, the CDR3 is TGTGCCAGCAGTCTCTACTACGAGCAGTACTTC.

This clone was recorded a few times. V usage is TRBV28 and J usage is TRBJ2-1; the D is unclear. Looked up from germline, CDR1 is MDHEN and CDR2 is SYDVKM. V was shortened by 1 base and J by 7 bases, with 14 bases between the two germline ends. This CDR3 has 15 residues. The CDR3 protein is CASSLSRTFGNEQFF. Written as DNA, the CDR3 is TGTGCCAGCAGTTTATCCCGGACCTTCGGTAATGAGCAGTTCTTC.

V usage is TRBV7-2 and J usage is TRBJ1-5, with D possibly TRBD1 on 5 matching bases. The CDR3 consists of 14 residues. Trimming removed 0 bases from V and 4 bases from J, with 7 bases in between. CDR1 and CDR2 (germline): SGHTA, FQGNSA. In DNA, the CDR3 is TGTGCCAGCAGCTTAGCAGGGGCTAATCAGCCCCAGCATTTT. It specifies CASSLAGANQPQHF.

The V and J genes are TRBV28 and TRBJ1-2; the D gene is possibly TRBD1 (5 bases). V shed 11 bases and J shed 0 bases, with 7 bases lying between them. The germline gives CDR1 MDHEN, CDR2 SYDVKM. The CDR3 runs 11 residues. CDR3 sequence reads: CAGHSNYGYTF. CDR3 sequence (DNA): TGTGCCGGACACTCTAACTATGGCTACACCTTC.

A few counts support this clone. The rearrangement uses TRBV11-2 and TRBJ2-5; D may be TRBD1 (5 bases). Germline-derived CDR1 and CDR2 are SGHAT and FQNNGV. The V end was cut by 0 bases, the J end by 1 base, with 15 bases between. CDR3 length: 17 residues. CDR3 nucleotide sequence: TGTGCCAGCAGCTTAGACTGGGCAGGGCCCGTCCAAGAGACCCAGTACTTC. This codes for CASSLDWAGPVQETQYF. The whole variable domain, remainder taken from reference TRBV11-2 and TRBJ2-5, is EAGVAQSPRYKIIEKRQSVAFWCNPISGHATLYWYQQILGQGPKLLIQFQNNGVVDDSQLPKDRFSAERLKGVDSTLKIQPAKLEDSAVYLCASSLDWAGPVQETQYFGPGTRLLVL.

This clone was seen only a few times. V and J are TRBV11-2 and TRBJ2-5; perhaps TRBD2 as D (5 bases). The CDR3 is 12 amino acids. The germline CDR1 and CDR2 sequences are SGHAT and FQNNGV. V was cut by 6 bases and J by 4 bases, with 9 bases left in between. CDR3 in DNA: TGTGCCAGCAGTTCTGCGGGAGAGACCCAGTACTTC. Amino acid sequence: CASSSAGETQYF.

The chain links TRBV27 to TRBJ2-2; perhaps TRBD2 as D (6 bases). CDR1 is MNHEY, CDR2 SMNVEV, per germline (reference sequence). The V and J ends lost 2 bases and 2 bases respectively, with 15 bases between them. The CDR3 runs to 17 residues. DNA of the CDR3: TGTGCCAGCAGTTTAGGGACTCGACAAGGAAACACCGGGGAGCTGTTTTTT. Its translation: CASSLGTRQGNTGELFF.

The CDR3, as DNA: TGTGCCAGCTCACCTGGATTCGACCCAGGGAACAATGAGCAGTTCTTC. Amino acid sequence: CASSPGFDPGNNEQFF. This chain joins TRBV18 and TRBJ2-1, with D perhaps TRBD1 (5 bases). Germline assignment: CDR1 KGHSH and CDR2 LQKENI. This CDR3 has 16 residues. V was clipped by 3 bases and J by 5 bases, with 17 bases between them.